This T cell receptor beta chain was identified in a study of blood T cell repertoires in COVID-19. Study-wide context: Researchers got acute and convalescent COVID-19 samples from the United States, Italy and Spain. The cDNA or gDNA used as material had been derived from T cells, B-cell-depleted T cells, or PBMCs.

In the original processing: Amplification of reference gene primers provided the estimated nucleated cell counts. Sequencing used immunoSEQ multiplex PCR; TCRdb keeps in-frame clones, though not all of them. V and J calls and clone size are those listed in that table; D and trimming were worked out from the DNA. The sample records about 440,000 clones, around 88% being singletons. During active infection, Seattle patients enrolled and were then monitored through disease. Germline loops: CDR1 KGHSH, CDR2 LQKENI. The CDR3 has 16 residues. Deletions cut 6 bases from V and 2 bases from J, with 16 bases between.

The material sequenced was peripheral blood. This chain links TRBV18 with TRBJ2-2; tentatively, D is TRBD2 (6 bases). The clonotype originates from a woman between 50 and 59 years old with COVID-19, enrolled during active disease. CDR3 DNA: TGTGCCAGCTCTCCCGCATGGGACTTTAACACCGGGGAGCTGTTTTTT. This sequence encodes CASSPAWDFNTGELFF.